This T cell receptor beta chain was sequenced for a study of blood T cell repertoires in COVID-19. Profiled with immunoSEQ multiplex PCR; TCRdb holds only in-frame clones, not every one. The table has about 230,000 clones, 87% seen once. This CDR3 has 15 amino acids. The germline V gene encodes CDR1 SGHVS and CDR2 FQNEAQ. The junction had 6 bases not matched to a gene; V was cut back by 5 bases and J by 1 base. The chain recombines TRBV7-8 with TRBJ1-1; TRBD1 matches at 8 bases. The TCR comes from a man aged 25 to 40 who had recovered from COVID-19. The sample consisted of PBMCs or T cells enriched from blood (not recorded which). The CDR3 DNA follows: TGTGCCAGCAGCCAGGGCGGGACAGGGAACACTGAAGCTTTCTTT. It encodes CASSQGGTGNTEAFF.